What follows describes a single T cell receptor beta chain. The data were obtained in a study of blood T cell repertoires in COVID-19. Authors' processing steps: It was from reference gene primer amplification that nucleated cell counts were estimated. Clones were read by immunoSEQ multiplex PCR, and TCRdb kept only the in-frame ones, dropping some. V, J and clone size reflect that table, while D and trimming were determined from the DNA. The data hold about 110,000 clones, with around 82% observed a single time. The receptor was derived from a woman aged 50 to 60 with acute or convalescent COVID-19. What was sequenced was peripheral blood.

The DNA of the CDR3 is TGTGCCAGCAGTGGATTTGGAGGCGCGAACACCGGGGAGCTGTTTTTT. It encodes CASSGFGGANTGELFF. This rearrangement joins TRBV6-1 to TRBJ2-2; D is perhaps TRBD2 (5 bases). Trimming removed 4 bases at V and 0 bases at J, with 12 bases between. CDR1 is MNHNS and CDR2 is SASEGT in the germline V gene. The CDR3 loop spans 16 amino acids.